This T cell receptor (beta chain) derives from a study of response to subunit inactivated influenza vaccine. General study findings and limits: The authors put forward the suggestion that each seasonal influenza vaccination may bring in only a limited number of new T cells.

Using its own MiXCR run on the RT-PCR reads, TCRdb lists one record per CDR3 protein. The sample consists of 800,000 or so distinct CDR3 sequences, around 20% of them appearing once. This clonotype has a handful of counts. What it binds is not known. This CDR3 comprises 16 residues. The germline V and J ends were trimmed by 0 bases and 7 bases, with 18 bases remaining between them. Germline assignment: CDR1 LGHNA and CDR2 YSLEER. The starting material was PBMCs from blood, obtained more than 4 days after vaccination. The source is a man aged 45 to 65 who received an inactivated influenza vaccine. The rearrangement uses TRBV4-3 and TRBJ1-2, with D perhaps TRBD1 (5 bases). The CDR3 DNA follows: TGCGCCAGCAGCCAAGACGGAGGGGCGGCTTATGGTGGCTACACCTTC. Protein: CASSQDGGAAYGGYTF.